This T cell receptor (beta chain) came from a study of CD8 T cells in ankylosing spondylitis. Broader study findings: Researchers reportedly found disease-linked clones significantly enriched in matched ankylosing spondylitis synovial fluid.

Per germline, CDR1 LGHDT and CDR2 YNNKEL (reference sequence). The V gene lost 4 bases and the J gene lost 2 bases, with 11 bases spanning the gap. The CDR3 has 15 amino acids. TCRdb independently ran MiXCR on the 5' RACE reads; one entry per CDR3 protein. The sample holds 200,000 to 300,000 distinct CDR3 sequences; 8% to 11% are singletons and the top ten take 2.5% to 3%. As for this clonotype: The antigen is not known.

This receptor was obtained from a male donor with ankylosing spondylitis or in good health (not recorded which). Specimen: blood, either unsorted or a sorted T cell fraction (not recorded which). This chain connects TRBV3-1 to TRBJ1-4; D may be TRBD1 (6 bases). CDR3 residues: CASSLGGRTNEKLFF. The DNA of the CDR3 is TGTGCCAGCAGCCTAGGGGGACGGACTAATGAAAAACTGTTTTTT. Variable domain in full (rest from reference TRBV3-1 and TRBJ1-4): DTAVSQTPKYLVTQMGNDKSIKCEQNLGHDTMYWYKQDSKKFLKIMFSYNNKELIINETVPNRFSPKSPDKAHLNLHINSLELGDSAVYFCASSLGGRTNEKLFFGSGTQLSVL.